The 5 T cell receptor beta chains below come from one sample, sequenced in a study of identifying expanded T cells in peripheral blood. Sequenced by immunoSEQ multiplex PCR; TCRdb stores in-frame clones only, minus some. The sample carries approximately 90,000 clones, about 85% recorded once. The sample was blood. The receptors stem from a person aged 18-69 years in good health.

This sequence joins TRBV10-1 and TRBJ2-1; TRBD2 might be the D (5 bases). CDR3 length equals 13 residues. CDR1 and CDR2 from the germline V gene are WNHNN and SYGVQD (reference sequence). Trimming stripped 2 bases from V and 10 bases from J, with 12 bases between. The DNA for the CDR3 is TGCGCCAGCAGTGAGACGGGGAATCGAGAGCAGTTCTTC. The encoded protein is CASSETGNREQFF.

This sequence joins TRBV2 and TRBJ2-2, with D maybe TRBD2 (5 bases). The CDR3 is 13 amino acids. The germline V gene encodes CDR1 SNHLY and CDR2 FYNNEI. Between the trimmed V and J ends, which lost 6 bases and 4 bases, there was a span of 9 bases. For the CDR3, the DNA is TGTGCCAGCAGCAGTCGGGGCACCGGGGAGCTGTTTTTT. Its translation is CASSSRGTGELFF.

The chain links TRBV10-1 to TRBJ2-1; 10 nucleotides agree with TRBD2. Germline lookup yields CDR1 WNHNN and CDR2 SYGVQD (reference sequence). Unmatched junction bases numbered 2, after V lost 3 bases and J lost 3 bases. There are 15 residues in the CDR3. The CDR3 loop is CASSEAGGDYNEQFF. CDR3 nucleotides: TGCGCCAGCAGTGAAGCGGGGGGGGACTACAATGAGCAGTTCTTC.

V usage is TRBV25-1 and J usage is TRBJ1-1; D perhaps matches TRBD1 (5 bases). CDR3 size: 15 residues. The germline V and J ends were trimmed by 5 bases and 2 bases, with 15 bases remaining between them. Germline loops: CDR1 MGHDK, CDR2 SYGVNS. CDR3 DNA: TGTGCCAGCAGTACGGGGCCGTCTTCTAACACTGAAGCTTTCTTT. Its protein product is CASSTGPSSNTEAFF.

The V call is TRBV9, the J call TRBJ1-2, with D hard to call. V was cut by 3 bases and J by 4 bases, with 25 bases left in between. CDR1 and CDR2 (germline): SGDLS, YYNGEE. This CDR3 is 18 amino acids long. The CDR3 here is CASSGPLNRHQRTYGYTF. The CDR3 region has the DNA TGTGCCAGCAGCGGGCCACTCAATCGTCACCAGAGAACCTATGGCTACACCTTC.